Shown below are 26 T cell receptor beta chains from a single sample sequenced in a study of blood T cell repertoires in COVID-19. Clones were sequenced by immunoSEQ multiplex PCR, and TCRdb holds only the in-frame ones, with some missing. The table shows tens of thousands of clones, with 75% to 90% occurring only once. The sequenced material came from peripheral blood. These receptors were collected from a woman aged 70-85 years with acute or convalescent COVID-19.

The chain couples TRBV3-1 (or the pseudogene TRBV3-2) to TRBJ2-1; tentatively, D is TRBD1 (6 bases). Germline loops: CDR1 LGHDT, CDR2 YNNKEL (reference sequence). The length of the CDR3 is 14 residues. Trimming removed 6 bases at V and 6 bases at J, with 15 bases between. The CDR3 nucleotides are TGTGCCAGCAGATCCGGGACAATAGGCAATGAGCAGTTCTTC. It specifies CASRSGTIGNEQFF.

The gene calls are TRBV9 and TRBJ1-1, with 10 nucleotides matching TRBD1. The V gene end was trimmed by 4 bases and the J gene end by 4 bases; junction bases not matched to a gene: 7. CDR1 is SGDLS, CDR2 YYNGEE, per germline. This CDR3 contains 15 residues. DNA of the CDR3: TGTGCCAGCAGCCCCGAGACAGGGGGCGGCACTGAAGCTTTCTTT. Translation: CASSPETGGGTEAFF. The full variable domain, completed using reference TRBV9 and TRBJ1-1, is DSGVTQTPKHLITATGQRVTLRCSPRSGDLSVYWYQQSLDQGLQFLIQYYNGEERAKGNILERFSAQQFPDLHSELNLSSLELGDSALYFCASSPETGGGTEAFFGQGTRLTVV.

This clone has just one count. V gene TRBV5-5 combines with J gene TRBJ1-4; no firm D call. The CDR3 length is 15 residues. Germline V gene lookup returns CDR1 SGHKS and CDR2 YYEKEE (reference sequence). Trimming took off 3 bases at V and 3 bases at J, with 12 bases between the two ends. DNA of the CDR3: TGTGCCAGCAGCTCCCCCGGCCAGGCTAATGAAAAACTGTTTTTT. Protein: CASSSPGQANEKLFF.

The chain carries TRBV7-8 and TRBJ2-3, with 9 positions matching TRBD2. After removal of 5 bases from V and 1 base from J, the junction contained 10 bases not matched to a gene. This CDR3 comprises 17 residues. CDR1 and CDR2 from the germline V gene are SGHVS and FQNEAQ. CDR3 residues: CASSPEVAGARTDTQYF. CDR3 in DNA: TGTGCCAGCAGCCCGGAGGTAGCGGGGGCCCGCACAGATACGCAGTATTTT.

This sequence joins TRBV18 and TRBJ2-1; D uncertain. The CDR3 is 15 amino acids. Trimming removed 6 bases at V and 8 bases at J, with 20 bases between. Germline V gives CDR1 KGHSH, CDR2 LQKENI. For the CDR3, the DNA is TGTGCCAGCTCCGTCGGTTTAAGCGTCGTCGATGAGCAGTTCTTC. Translation gives CASSVGLSVVDEQFF.

This clone showed up just once. The gene calls are TRBV19 and TRBJ1-1, with a tentative D call TRBD1 (6 bases). The germline gives CDR1 LNHDA, CDR2 SQIVND (reference sequence). This CDR3 is 18 amino acids long. V lost 7 bases and J lost 3, with 27 bases in between. CDR3 region: CASMTPIYRDVFDTEAFF. The CDR3 DNA reads as TGTGCCAGTATGACTCCGATTTACAGGGACGTGTTTGACACTGAAGCTTTCTTT.

This clone was detected only a few times. The chain couples TRBV7-6 to TRBJ2-1, with 14 nucleotides matching TRBD2. This CDR3 has 18 residues. In germline, CDR1 is SGHVS, CDR2 FNYEAQ. V lost 5 bases and J lost 0; bases outside the gene matches: 6. DNA for the CDR3: TGTGCCAGCAGCCCGACTAGCGGGGGGGAGAGCTCCTACAATGAGCAGTTCTTC. It codes for CASSPTSGGESSYNEQFF.

The chain carries TRBV29-1 and TRBJ2-5, with D possibly TRBD2 on 6 matching bases. Deletions cut 5 bases from V and 7 bases from J, with 17 bases between. CDR1 and CDR2 (germline): SQVTM, ANQGSEA. The CDR3 covers 13 residues. The CDR3 DNA reads TGCAGCGTTCTCCTAGGAGGGTCGACGACCCAGTACTTC. Its translation is CSVLLGGSTTQYF. The full variable domain, with the rest looked up from reference TRBV29-1 and TRBJ2-5, is SAVISQKPSRDICQRGTSLTIQCQVDSQVTMMFWYRQQPGQSLTLIATANQGSEATYESGFVIDKFPISRPNLTFSTLTVSNMSPEDSSIYLCSVLLGGSTTQYFGPGTRLLVL.

This clone has just a few counts. The gene calls are TRBV7-6 and TRBJ1-5; 7 bases are a match to TRBD1. Germline V gives CDR1 SGHVS, CDR2 FNYEAQ. The V and J ends lost 3 bases and 3 bases, in that order; junction bases with no gene match: 14. The CDR3 is 18 amino acids. The CDR3 coding sequence is TGTGCCAGCAGCTTTTCTCCTCCCGGGACAGACCACAATCAGCCCCAGCATTTT. Translation gives CASSFSPPGTDHNQPQHF.

This clone was seen more than once but under ten times. The V and J genes are TRBV11-2 and TRBJ2-7; perhaps TRBD1 as D (6 bases). V was shortened by 3 bases and J by 3 bases, with 12 bases between the two germline ends. Germline loops: CDR1 SGHAT, CDR2 FQNNGV. CDR3 size: 14 residues. CDR3 sequence reads: CASSFQGPGYEQYF. The DNA for the CDR3 is TGTGCCAGCAGCTTCCAGGGGCCGGGCTACGAGCAGTACTTC.

This chain joins TRBV29-1 and TRBJ1-3, with TRBD1 matching 8 bases. The CDR3 is made up of 16 amino acids. The V and J ends lost 0 bases and 5 bases, in that order; junction bases with no gene match: 9. Germline values: CDR1 SQVTM, CDR2 ANQGSEA. The CDR3 sequence is CSVEEADRDNRNTIYF. The DNA for the CDR3 is TGCAGCGTTGAAGAGGCGGACAGGGATAATCGAAACACCATATATTTT.

This clone was seen a few times. V usage is TRBV7-9 and J usage is TRBJ2-5, with 8 bases aligning to TRBD2. The CDR3 loop spans 15 amino acids. After removal of 5 bases from V and 5 bases from J, the junction contained 10 bases not matched to a gene. In germline, CDR1 is SEHNR, CDR2 FQNEAQ (reference sequence). The CDR3 is CASSPPAGGDETQYF. The CDR3 DNA reads TGTGCCAGCAGCCCCCCGGCGGGGGGCGATGAGACCCAGTACTTC.

The CDR3 loop reads CASSQDRGTDTQYF. DNA for the CDR3: TGTGCCAGCAGTCAGGACAGGGGGACAGATACGCAGTATTTT. The genes are TRBV9 and TRBJ2-3; 10 bases line up with TRBD1. The CDR3 covers 14 residues. CDR1 is SGDLS, CDR2 YYNGEE, per germline. Losses at the gene ends were 5 bases for V and 3 bases for J; bases not matched to a gene: 3. The entire variable domain, with the rest obtained from reference TRBV9 and TRBJ2-3, is as follows: DSGVTQTPKHLITATGQRVTLRCSPRSGDLSVYWYQQSLDQGLQFLIQYYNGEERAKGNILERFSAQQFPDLHSELNLSSLELGDSALYFCASSQDRGTDTQYFGPGTRLTVL.

V is TRBV19 and J is TRBJ1-2, with 10 bases fitting TRBD1. Looked up from germline, CDR1 is LNHDA and CDR2 is SQIVND (reference sequence). The CDR3 is 16 amino acids. The junction had 10 bases not matched to a gene; V was cut back by 6 bases and J by 3 bases. The CDR3 loop is CASSSPPGQGYYGYTF. The DNA of the CDR3 is TGTGCCAGTAGCTCACCTCCGGGACAGGGGTACTATGGCTACACCTTC. The variable domain in full, completed from reference TRBV19 and TRBJ1-2, reads DGGITQSPKYLFRKEGQNVTLSCEQNLNHDAMYWYRQDPGQGLRLIYYSQIVNDFQKGDIAEGYSVSREKKESFPLTVTSAQKNPTAFYLCASSSPPGQGYYGYTFGSGTRLTVV.

This chain joins TRBV6-5 and TRBJ2-4; the match to TRBD2 covers 8 bases. The CDR3 extends over 13 amino acids. CDR1 and CDR2 (germline): MNHEY, SVGAGI. With 5 bases clipped from V and 10 bases from J, the junction kept 7 bases outside the gene matches. The CDR3 region is CASSQTGGGIQYF. CDR3 nucleotide sequence: TGTGCCAGCAGTCAGACTGGCGGGGGGATTCAGTACTTC.

J is TRBJ1-5 and V is TRBV27; a possible D gene is TRBD1 (6 bases). The V gene's germline CDR1 is MNHEY and CDR2 SMNVEV (reference sequence). Deletions cut 2 bases from V and 4 bases from J, with 18 bases between. The CDR3 is 17 residues long. The CDR3 coding sequence is TGTGCCAGCAGTTTAATCTCAGGGGTGGGGGAGAATCAGCCCCAGCATTTT. Its translation is CASSLISGVGENQPQHF.

V is TRBV9 and J is TRBJ2-3; D call uncertain. The germline V and J ends were trimmed by 0 bases and 2 bases, with 7 bases remaining between them. From germline, CDR1 is SGDLS and CDR2 YYNGEE. The CDR3 loop spans 14 amino acids. The CDR3 nucleotides read TGTGCCAGCAGCGTAGGCGGATTCACAGATACGCAGTATTTT. This gives the protein CASSVGGFTDTQYF.

The chain couples TRBV7-6 to TRBJ2-1; D gene unclear. Trimming took off 1 base at V and 6 bases at J, with 13 bases between the two ends. Germline CDR1 SGHVS, CDR2 FNYEAQ. There are 15 residues in the CDR3. The CDR3 is CASSLEGDSGNEQFF. CDR3 coding DNA: TGTGCCAGCAGCTTAGAAGGAGACTCCGGCAATGAGCAGTTCTTC.

V usage is TRBV19 and J usage is TRBJ1-2; 7 bases match TRBD1. The CDR3 loop spans 14 amino acids. The trim removed 3 bases at V and 8 bases at J, leaving 9 bases unmatched. The V gene's germline CDR1 is LNHDA and CDR2 SQIVND (reference sequence). The CDR3 protein is CASSIVEGARGYTF. The CDR3 DNA sequence: TGTGCCAGTAGTATCGTGGAGGGGGCGCGGGGCTACACCTTC.

The chain couples TRBV14 to TRBJ2-1; 11 bases map to TRBD2. Looked up from germline, CDR1 is SGHDN and CDR2 is FVKESK. The CDR3 totals 16 residues. The ends lost 4 bases at V and 7 bases at J; junction bases unmatched: 9. The CDR3 region has the DNA TGTGCCAGCAGCCCCCTCGGTAGCGGGGGGGCAAATGAGCAGTTCTTC. Protein sequence: CASSPLGSGGANEQFF.

Concerning this clone itself: The sample contains more than one DNA sequence encoding this CDR3. This chain joins TRBV6-2 or TRBV6-3 and TRBJ2-7; a weak D match, TRBD1 (6 bases). Trimming took off 6 bases at V and 2 bases at J, with 11 bases between the two ends. In germline, CDR1 is MNHEY, CDR2 SVGEGT. This CDR3 region has 13 residues. CDR3 nucleotide sequence: TGTGCCAGCAGCCCGGGACAAACCTACGAGCAGTACTTC. This gives the protein CASSPGQTYEQYF.

V usage is TRBV7-6 and J usage is TRBJ2-3; 9 bases align to TRBD2. This CDR3 spans 16 amino acids. V lost 5 bases and J lost 0; bases outside the gene matches: 6. Germline assignment: CDR1 SGHVS and CDR2 FNYEAQ. DNA for the CDR3: TGTGCCAGCAGCCGAGCGGGACTAGCTAGCACAGATACGCAGTATTTT. The encoded protein is CASSRAGLASTDTQYF.

The chain uses TRBV29-1 and TRBJ2-1, with 10 positions matching TRBD1. The germline V gene has CDR1 SQVTM and CDR2 ANQGSEA. Unmatched junction bases numbered 2, after V lost 3 bases and J lost 6 bases. This CDR3 has 13 residues. DNA for the CDR3: TGCAGCGTTGAGGGGACAGGGGTCAATGAGCAGTTCTTC. Protein: CSVEGTGVNEQFF.

This sequence joins TRBV6-6 and TRBJ1-3; TRBD1 might be the D (6 bases). Trimming removed 7 bases at V and 4 bases at J, with 14 bases between. Per the germline V gene, CDR1 is MNHNY and CDR2 is SVGAGI (reference sequence). The CDR3 has 14 residues. The CDR3 DNA is TGTGCCAGCACAGCCCAAGGGACAGGAAACACCATATATTTT. Translating gives CASTAQGTGNTIYF.

The chain links TRBV3-1 (or the pseudogene TRBV3-2) to TRBJ2-5, with TRBD1 matching 7 bases. Trimming at V came to 4 bases and at J to 0 bases, leaving 8 bases not matched to a gene. The V gene's germline CDR1 is LGHDT and CDR2 YNNKEL (reference sequence). The CDR3 loop spans 16 amino acids. The CDR3 spells CASSPWTGRYQETQYF. The CDR3 region has the DNA TGTGCCAGCAGCCCTTGGACAGGTCGGTACCAAGAGACCCAGTACTTC.

The table lists this clone with a few counts. The rearrangement links TRBV24-1 to TRBJ1-5, with D perhaps matching TRBD1 (5 bases). Germline CDR1 KGHDR, CDR2 SFDVKD. The germline V and J ends were trimmed by 6 bases and 4 bases, with 12 bases remaining between them. This CDR3 is built from 14 residues. CDR3 sequence (DNA): TGTGCCACCAGTCAGGGAAATCTTAATCAGCCCCAGCATTTT. Its protein product is CATSQGNLNQPQHF.